This entry concerns a single T cell receptor (beta chain). Its antigen is unidentified. Here immunoSEQ multiplex PCR was the method, and the copy in TCRdb shows in-frame clones only, minus some. This sample carries roughly 2,300,000 clones, under 95% of them seen once, and the ten largest clones take 0.37%. The data stem from a study of shared clonotypes between healthy human individuals. Study-level findings and limits: Only blood samples were collected, and tissue repertoires likely differ. Generally, naive subsets (rather than memory subsets) showed larger estimated richness.

The germline gives CDR1 SGHNT, CDR2 YYREEE (reference sequence). The trim removed 5 bases at V and 7 bases at J, leaving 6 bases unmatched. The CDR3 is 15 amino acids. V is TRBV5-4 and J is TRBJ2-1; 13 bases align to TRBD2. The sequence derives from a man younger than 35 in good health. Some clones in this sample may be carry-over from other donors' samples. Material for sequencing was naive CD4+ T cells from PBMCs. Subset denoted: CD45RA+ positively selected. The chain's CDR3 is CASRPLAGGRNEQFF. DNA for the CDR3: TGTGCCAGCAGACCACTAGCGGGAGGGAGGAATGAGCAGTTCTTC.